Listed below are T cell receptor beta chains from one sample, sequenced in a study of CD8+ T cells in alopecia areata. TCRdb's table, derived via immunoSEQ multiplex PCR, lists solely in-frame clones and lacks some. The table includes 150,000 or so clones, around 47% detected once. Material for sequencing was CD4+ T cells sorted from blood. These receptors were obtained from a human donor with alopecia areata. The CDR3 runs from the conserved cysteine through the conserved F or W. Fields, in order: CDR3 length, D gene, V gene, clone size, J gene, CDR3 protein, CDR3 DNA. The D gene is left open where the match is weak. Some rows mark clone size as missing; the rest say once, few, many or name a class of expanded clone.

cdr3_length: 15
d_call: TRBD1
v_call: TRBV29-1
clone_size: .
j_call: TRBJ1-1
cdr3_aa: CSVGTGDFRSTEAFF
cdr3_nt: TGCAGCGTTGGGACAGGGGATTTCCGGTCCACTGAAGCTTTCTTT

cdr3_length: 14
d_call: .
v_call: TRBV18
clone_size: .
j_call: TRBJ1-1
cdr3_aa: CASSPRSGNTEAFF
cdr3_nt: TGTGCCAGCTCACCTCGTTCCGGGAACACTGAAGCTTTCTTT

cdr3_length: 13
d_call: TRBD1
v_call: TRBV28
clone_size: .
j_call: TRBJ1-2
cdr3_aa: CASWGQHNYGYTF
cdr3_nt: TGTGCCAGTTGGGGACAGCATAACTATGGCTACACCTTC

cdr3_length: 16
d_call: TRBD2
v_call: TRBV19
clone_size: few
j_call: TRBJ2-3
cdr3_aa: CASSILPSGRADTQYF
cdr3_nt: TGTGCCAGTAGTATACTGCCTAGCGGGAGGGCAGATACGCAGTATTTT

cdr3_length: 14
d_call: .
v_call: TRBV30
clone_size: .
j_call: TRBJ2-7
cdr3_aa: CAWSVGRVHYEQYF
cdr3_nt: TGTGCCTGGAGTGTAGGACGGGTCCACTACGAGCAGTACTTC

cdr3_length: 16
d_call: .
v_call: TRBV28
clone_size: .
j_call: TRBJ1-2
cdr3_aa: CASSQKPPGRRFGYTF
cdr3_nt: TGTGCCAGCAGCCAAAAACCGCCGGGACGTCGATTTGGCTACACCTTC

cdr3_length: 14
d_call: TRBD1
v_call: TRBV19
clone_size: few
j_call: TRBJ2-7
cdr3_aa: CASTSLGTVYEQYF
cdr3_nt: TGTGCCAGTACCTCCCTTGGGACAGTCTACGAGCAGTACTTC

cdr3_length: 12
d_call: TRBD2
v_call: TRBV6-6
clone_size: few
j_call: TRBJ2-7
cdr3_aa: CASRRGRNEQYF
cdr3_nt: TGTGCCAGCAGACGCGGGAGGAACGAGCAGTACTTC

cdr3_length: 12
d_call: .
v_call: TRBV5-1
clone_size: .
j_call: TRBJ2-5
cdr3_aa: CASSEKAGTQYF
cdr3_nt: TGCGCCAGCAGCGAAAAGGCTGGGACCCAGTACTTC

cdr3_length: 12
d_call: .
v_call: TRBV7-2
clone_size: once
j_call: TRBJ2-7
cdr3_aa: CASSLTLGEQYF
cdr3_nt: TGTGCCAGCAGCTTGACCCTTGGGGAGCAGTACTTC

cdr3_length: 13
d_call: .
v_call: TRBV7-9
clone_size: few
j_call: TRBJ2-5
cdr3_aa: CASSYWGSETQYF
cdr3_nt: TGTGCCAGCAGCTATTGGGGGTCAGAGACCCAGTACTTC

cdr3_length: 14
d_call: .
v_call: TRBV5-1
clone_size: .
j_call: TRBJ2-5
cdr3_aa: CASSLLGLQETQYF
cdr3_nt: TGCGCCAGCAGCTTGTTGGGGTTACAAGAGACCCAGTACTTC

cdr3_length: 15
d_call: TRBD2
v_call: TRBV5-1
clone_size: .
j_call: TRBJ2-5
cdr3_aa: CASSLTLADEETQYF
cdr3_nt: TGCGCCAGCAGCTTGACACTAGCGGACGAAGAGACCCAGTACTTC

cdr3_length: 14
d_call: TRBD1
v_call: TRBV5-1
clone_size: .
j_call: TRBJ1-1
cdr3_aa: CASSLNRGFTEAFF
cdr3_nt: TGCGCCAGCAGCTTGAACAGGGGGTTCACTGAAGCTTTCTTT

cdr3_length: 12
d_call: TRBD1
v_call: TRBV5-1
clone_size: .
j_call: TRBJ2-1
cdr3_aa: CASRDRGNEQFF
cdr3_nt: TGCGCCAGCAGGGACAGGGGGAATGAGCAGTTCTTC

cdr3_length: 15
d_call: TRBD2
v_call: TRBV2
clone_size: few
j_call: TRBJ2-1
cdr3_aa: CASSVLAGGPNEQFF
cdr3_nt: TGTGCCAGCAGTGTTCTAGCGGGAGGGCCAAATGAGCAGTTCTTC

cdr3_length: 15
d_call: .
v_call: TRBV25-1
clone_size: .
j_call: TRBJ1-1
cdr3_aa: CASSDWKNWHTEAFF
cdr3_nt: TGTGCCAGCAGCGACTGGAAAAATTGGCACACTGAAGCTTTCTTT

cdr3_length: 15
d_call: .
v_call: TRBV29-1
clone_size: few
j_call: TRBJ2-5
cdr3_aa: CSVESFSRDRETQYF
cdr3_nt: TGCAGCGTTGAATCTTTCTCTCGGGACCGGGAGACCCAGTACTTC

cdr3_length: 14
d_call: .
v_call: TRBV5-1
clone_size: .
j_call: TRBJ2-3
cdr3_aa: CASSLEIFTDTQYF
cdr3_nt: TGCGCCAGCAGCTTGGAAATATTCACAGATACGCAGTATTTT

cdr3_length: 14
d_call: .
v_call: TRBV30
clone_size: .
j_call: TRBJ2-3
cdr3_aa: CAWSPDPNSDTQYF
cdr3_nt: TGTGCCTGGAGTCCTGATCCGAATTCGGATACGCAGTATTTT

cdr3_length: 14
d_call: .
v_call: TRBV11-2
clone_size: few
j_call: TRBJ2-3
cdr3_aa: CASSLTRSTDTQYF
cdr3_nt: TGTGCCAGCAGCCTGACTAGAAGCACAGATACGCAGTATTTT

cdr3_length: 15
d_call: .
v_call: TRBV5-5
clone_size: few
j_call: TRBJ2-1
cdr3_aa: CASSPEVTEYNEQFF
cdr3_nt: TGTGCCAGCAGCCCCGAGGTCACGGAATACAATGAGCAGTTCTTC

cdr3_length: 11
d_call: .
v_call: TRBV29-1
clone_size: few
j_call: TRBJ1-2
cdr3_aa: CSVGSNYGYTF
cdr3_nt: TGCAGCGTTGGGTCAAACTATGGCTACACCTTC

cdr3_length: 14
d_call: .
v_call: TRBV14
clone_size: .
j_call: TRBJ2-3
cdr3_aa: CASSRGSREDTQYF
cdr3_nt: TGTGCCAGCAGTCGTGGGAGCAGGGAAGATACGCAGTATTTT

cdr3_length: 13
d_call: .
v_call: TRBV27
clone_size: .
j_call: TRBJ1-1
cdr3_aa: CASSWRWNTEAFF
cdr3_nt: TGTGCCAGCAGTTGGAGGTGGAACACTGAAGCTTTCTTT

cdr3_length: 15
d_call: .
v_call: TRBV7-9
clone_size: .
j_call: TRBJ2-1
cdr3_aa: CASSPWQGVYNEQFF
cdr3_nt: TGTGCCAGCAGCCCCTGGCAGGGAGTTTACAATGAGCAGTTCTTC

cdr3_length: 12
d_call: .
v_call: TRBV7-9
clone_size: .
j_call: TRBJ1-1
cdr3_aa: CASSRENTEAFF
cdr3_nt: TGTGCCAGCAGCCGCGAGAACACTGAAGCTTTCTTT

cdr3_length: 16
d_call: TRBD2
v_call: TRBV15
clone_size: few
j_call: TRBJ2-5
cdr3_aa: CATSSRSSGSRETQYF
cdr3_nt: TGTGCCACCAGCAGCAGGTCTAGCGGGAGTCGAGAGACCCAGTACTTC

cdr3_length: 15
d_call: TRBD1
v_call: TRBV7-2
clone_size: .
j_call: TRBJ1-5
cdr3_aa: CASSSGQGSAEPQHF
cdr3_nt: TGTGCCAGCAGCTCGGGACAGGGTAGCGCAGAGCCCCAGCATTTT

cdr3_length: 12
d_call: .
v_call: TRBV5-6
clone_size: few
j_call: TRBJ2-2
cdr3_aa: CASSADHGELFF
cdr3_nt: TGTGCCAGCAGCGCCGACCACGGGGAGCTGTTTTTT

cdr3_length: 16
d_call: TRBD2
v_call: TRBV5-6
clone_size: few
j_call: TRBJ2-1
cdr3_aa: CASSFRTSGRATEQFF
cdr3_nt: TGTGCCAGCAGCTTTCGAACCAGCGGGAGGGCCACTGAGCAGTTCTTC

cdr3_length: 14
d_call: .
v_call: TRBV29-1
clone_size: .
j_call: TRBJ2-7
cdr3_aa: CSVLSDLKPYEQYF
cdr3_nt: TGCAGCGTTCTGTCAGACTTAAAACCCTACGAGCAGTACTTC

cdr3_length: 16
d_call: TRBD2
v_call: TRBV5-1
clone_size: .
j_call: TRBJ2-1
cdr3_aa: CASSRDGTSGSNEQFF
cdr3_nt: TGCGCCAGCAGCAGGGACGGGACTAGCGGGAGTAATGAGCAGTTCTTC

cdr3_length: 18
d_call: .
v_call: TRBV28
clone_size: few
j_call: TRBJ2-7
cdr3_aa: CASIPRPGQPSDPYEQYF
cdr3_nt: TGTGCCAGCATCCCGCGGCCAGGACAGCCGAGTGACCCCTACGAGCAGTACTTC

cdr3_length: 14
d_call: .
v_call: TRBV29-1
clone_size: .
j_call: TRBJ1-1
cdr3_aa: CSVPSGLSYTEAFF
cdr3_nt: TGCAGCGTACCGTCGGGGCTCTCGTACACTGAAGCTTTCTTT

cdr3_length: 11
d_call: .
v_call: TRBV20-1
clone_size: .
j_call: TRBJ1-2
cdr3_aa: CSLGQSSGYTF
cdr3_nt: TGCAGTTTAGGACAGTCGTCTGGCTACACCTTC

cdr3_length: 13
d_call: .
v_call: TRBV29-1
clone_size: .
j_call: TRBJ1-3
cdr3_aa: CSVDGTTGNTIYF
cdr3_nt: TGCAGCGTTGACGGAACTACTGGAAACACCATATATTTT

cdr3_length: 10
d_call: .
v_call: TRBV29-1
clone_size: .
j_call: TRBJ1-1
cdr3_aa: CSVAGVEAFF
cdr3_nt: TGCAGCGTTGCAGGGGTTGAAGCTTTCTTT

cdr3_length: 14
d_call: .
v_call: TRBV4-1
clone_size: few
j_call: TRBJ2-5
cdr3_aa: CASSQDPEQETQYF
cdr3_nt: TGCGCCAGCAGCCAAGATCCGGAGCAAGAGACCCAGTACTTC

cdr3_length: 16
d_call: TRBD1
v_call: TRBV28
clone_size: .
j_call: TRBJ2-6
cdr3_aa: CASSLGTGDGANVLTF
cdr3_nt: TGTGCCAGCAGTTTAGGGACAGGGGATGGGGCCAACGTCCTGACTTTC

cdr3_length: 14
d_call: .
v_call: TRBV28
clone_size: .
j_call: TRBJ2-7
cdr3_aa: CASRTGGPTYEQYF
cdr3_nt: TGTGCCAGCAGGACCGGGGGGCCAACCTACGAGCAGTACTTC

cdr3_length: 13
d_call: .
v_call: TRBV5-4
clone_size: .
j_call: TRBJ2-5
cdr3_aa: CASSRGGKETQYF
cdr3_nt: TGTGCCAGCAGCCGAGGGGGGAAAGAGACCCAGTACTTC

cdr3_length: 14
d_call: TRBD2
v_call: TRBV11-1
clone_size: few
j_call: TRBJ2-2
cdr3_aa: CATTGTRLTGELFF
cdr3_nt: TGTGCCACAACCGGGACTAGGTTAACCGGGGAGCTGTTTTTT

cdr3_length: 13
d_call: TRBD1
v_call: TRBV29-1
clone_size: few
j_call: TRBJ1-4
cdr3_aa: CSVVGQGNEKLFF
cdr3_nt: TGCAGCGTGGTGGGACAGGGTAATGAAAAACTGTTTTTT

cdr3_length: 15
d_call: TRBD2
v_call: TRBV5-1
clone_size: few
j_call: TRBJ2-1
cdr3_aa: CASTSLAGVSNEQFF
cdr3_nt: TGCGCCAGCACCTCACTAGCGGGAGTTAGTAATGAGCAGTTCTTC

cdr3_length: 12
d_call: .
v_call: TRBV29-1
clone_size: few
j_call: TRBJ1-1
cdr3_aa: CSVGGPNTEAFF
cdr3_nt: TGCAGCGTTGGGGGCCCGAACACTGAAGCTTTCTTT

cdr3_length: 13
d_call: .
v_call: TRBV11-2
clone_size: .
j_call: TRBJ2-3
cdr3_aa: CASSNYLTHTQYF
cdr3_nt: TGTGCCAGCAGCAACTACCTCACGCATACGCAGTATTTT

cdr3_length: 11
d_call: .
v_call: TRBV6-5
clone_size: .
j_call: TRBJ2-7
cdr3_aa: CASKGGYEQYF
cdr3_nt: TGTGCCAGCAAGGGGGGCTACGAGCAGTACTTC

cdr3_length: 16
d_call: .
v_call: TRBV28
clone_size: .
j_call: TRBJ1-1
cdr3_aa: CASSSPSGRMNTEAFF
cdr3_nt: TGTGCCAGCAGTTCCCCATCAGGTCGCATGAACACTGAAGCTTTCTTT

cdr3_length: 13
d_call: .
v_call: TRBV30
clone_size: .
j_call: TRBJ2-7
cdr3_aa: CAWKRGYLYEQYF
cdr3_nt: TGTGCCTGGAAACGGGGATACCTATACGAGCAGTACTTC